Below, 30 T cell receptor beta chains from the same sample are listed, as sequenced in a study of shared clonotypes between healthy human individuals. Profiling relied on immunoSEQ multiplex PCR, and the TCRdb table lists in-frame clones only, not all of them. Here the sample spans about 680,000 clones, around 73% being singletons. Sample: memory CD4+ T cells sorted from blood. Indicated subset: CD45RA-negative fraction. These receptors were taken from a woman in her 30s in good health.

This clone appeared a single time. The rearrangement links TRBV2 to TRBJ1-4, with D hard to call. V lost 7 bases, J lost 7 bases, and 7 bases lay in between. The CDR3 covers 11 residues. The germline V gene has CDR1 SNHLY and CDR2 FYNNEI. CDR3 in amino acids: CASIWGEKLFF. The CDR3 DNA reads as TGTGCCAGCATTTGGGGTGAAAAACTGTTTTTT.

Concerning this clone: This CDR3 is also generated by other DNA sequences in the sample. V is TRBV6-1 and J is TRBJ2-7, with D perhaps matching TRBD1 (5 bases). Looked up from germline, CDR1 is MNHNS and CDR2 is SASEGT. With 0 bases removed from V and 2 bases from J, the gap between germline ends came to 11 bases. This CDR3 is 15 amino acids long. The CDR3 protein is CASSEAGRVPYEQYF. CDR3 coding DNA: TGTGCCAGCAGTGAAGCGGGCAGGGTTCCCTACGAGCAGTACTTC.

This clone turned up a few times. This sequence joins TRBV15 and TRBJ2-2; D remains ambiguous. The V and J ends lost 4 bases and 1 base respectively, with 16 bases between them. This CDR3 has 17 amino acids. The germline V gene encodes CDR1 LNHNV and CDR2 YYDKDF (reference sequence). The CDR3 nucleotides are TGTGCCACCAGCAAAAAAAGGAACCAATTGAACACCGGGGAGCTGTTTTTT. Translated: CATSKKRNQLNTGELFF.

This clone was observed a few times. The gene calls are TRBV2 and TRBJ1-5; weak D call: TRBD1 (5 bases). The germline V gene encodes CDR1 SNHLY and CDR2 FYNNEI. Deletions cut 2 bases from V and 6 bases from J, with 14 bases between. This CDR3 contains 15 residues. The CDR3 DNA sequence: TGTGCCAGCAGTGAATATGCGGGGGGGAGTCAGCCCCAGCATTTT. Its translation: CASSEYAGGSQPQHF.

This chain connects TRBV18 to TRBJ2-7; D is undetermined. The CDR3 has 13 residues. Trimming stripped 2 bases from V and 7 bases from J, with 12 bases between. Germline V gene data show CDR1 as KGHSH and CDR2 as LQKENI. The CDR3 spells CASSPSGWGEQYF. DNA of the CDR3: TGTGCCAGCTCACCATCGGGTTGGGGTGAGCAGTACTTC.

The rearrangement joins TRBV29-1 to TRBJ2-7, with D maybe TRBD1 (6 bases). Germline V gene sequence: CDR1 SQVTM, CDR2 ANQGSEA. V lost 6 bases and J 7 bases, leaving 25 bases between the germline ends. The CDR3 spans 15 residues. The CDR3 DNA is TGCAGCGTGCTGAAATCCCTAAACAGGGTGGGGGAGCAGTACTTC. Protein sequence: CSVLKSLNRVGEQYF.

This clone was recorded a few times. The chain combines TRBV7-9 with TRBJ2-1, with 11 bases identical to TRBD2. Per germline, CDR1 SEHNR and CDR2 FQNEAQ (reference sequence). The CDR3 spans 18 residues. The ends lost 5 bases at V and 0 bases at J; junction bases unmatched: 9. This chain's CDR3 is CASSALLAGEDSYNEQFF. CDR3 bases: TGTGCCAGCAGCGCATTACTAGCGGGAGAAGACTCCTACAATGAGCAGTTCTTC.

The J gene is TRBJ2-7, the V gene TRBV27, with TRBD1 identical over 11 bases. CDR3 length equals 15 residues. V was pared by 0 bases and J by 7 bases, with 5 bases of the junction left unmatched. The germline V gene encodes CDR1 MNHEY and CDR2 SMNVEV (reference sequence). As DNA, the CDR3 is TGTGCCAGCAGTTTATCGGACAGGGGGCTAGGGGAGCAGTACTTC. Translation: CASSLSDRGLGEQYF.

V gene TRBV6-5 combines with J gene TRBJ2-7, with 7 bases that match TRBD1. The CDR3 is 15 residues long. From germline, CDR1 is MNHEY and CDR2 SVGAGI. J lost 3 bases, V lost 0 bases, and 5 bases had no gene match. The CDR3 protein is CASSYSPQGDYEQYF. The CDR3 region has the DNA TGTGCCAGCAGTTACTCTCCGCAGGGGGACTACGAGCAGTACTTC.

J is TRBJ1-1 and V is TRBV6-5; 7 bases are shared with TRBD1. The CDR3 is 15 residues long. Germline V gene sequence: CDR1 MNHEY, CDR2 SVGAGI. Losses at the gene ends were 5 bases for V and 1 base for J; bases not matched to a gene: 7. The CDR3: CASSPLNRGNTEAFF. Written as DNA, the CDR3 is TGTGCCAGCAGTCCCCTAAACAGGGGGAACACTGAAGCTTTCTTT.

This clone was detected only once. The chain combines TRBV10-3 with TRBJ2-3, with 8 nucleotides matching TRBD2. The V and J ends lost 6 bases and 1 base, in that order; junction bases with no gene match: 9. The germline gives CDR1 ENHRY, CDR2 SYGVKD. The CDR3 consists of 16 residues. DNA for the CDR3: TGTGCCATCAGCGCCCCAAATAGCGGGGGCACAGATACGCAGTATTTT. It codes for CAISAPNSGGTDTQYF.

The V and J genes are TRBV19 and TRBJ1-2; 10 positions agree with TRBD1. This CDR3 region has 16 residues. From germline, CDR1 is LNHDA and CDR2 SQIVND (reference sequence). With 7 bases clipped from V and 4 bases from J, the junction kept 12 bases outside the gene matches. The CDR3 sequence: CASTHPGTGAAYGYTF. The CDR3 DNA reads as TGTGCCAGTACGCATCCGGGGACAGGGGCGGCCTATGGCTACACCTTC. Combining the CDR3 with reference TRBV19 and TRBJ1-2 gives the whole variable domain DGGITQSPKYLFRKEGQNVTLSCEQNLNHDAMYWYRQDPGQGLRLIYYSQIVNDFQKGDIAEGYSVSREKKESFPLTVTSAQKNPTAFYLCASTHPGTGAAYGYTFGSGTRLTVV.

This clone was counted a single time. V is TRBV12-5 and J is TRBJ2-3; D gene ambiguous. The V gene lost 3 bases and the J gene lost 1 base, with 11 bases spanning the gap. Germline V gene sequence: CDR1 LGHNT, CDR2 FRNRAP. CDR3 size: 15 residues. CDR3 sequence: CASGLLTGRTDTQYF. The DNA for the CDR3 is TGTGCTAGTGGTTTATTAACCGGGCGCACAGATACGCAGTATTTT.

V gene TRBV28 combines with J gene TRBJ2-7; D is ambiguous. Trimming took off 3 bases at V and 3 bases at J, with 6 bases between the two ends. This CDR3 is built from 12 residues. Looked up from germline, CDR1 is MDHEN and CDR2 is SYDVKM. The CDR3 nucleotides read TGTGCCAGCAGTTTTAGTTACTACGAGCAGTACTTC. This encodes CASSFSYYEQYF.

Concerning this clone itself: The sample contains more than one DNA sequence encoding this CDR3. The chain couples TRBV5-1 to TRBJ2-3; unclear D gene. Between the trimmed V and J ends, which lost 0 bases and 3 bases, there was a span of 8 bases. Germline lookup yields CDR1 SGHRS and CDR2 YFSETQ. The CDR3 is made up of 14 amino acids. DNA of the CDR3: TGCGCCAGCAGCTTGGGGCAGTTTACAGATACGCAGTATTTT. It codes for CASSLGQFTDTQYF.

The chain joins TRBV18 to TRBJ2-5; perhaps TRBD1 as D (6 bases). Germline V gene data show CDR1 as KGHSH and CDR2 as LQKENI. V was pared by 3 bases and J by 4 bases, with 12 bases between. The CDR3 sequence is 14 residues long. The CDR3 is CASSPGRDIETQYF. Written as DNA, the CDR3 is TGTGCCAGCTCACCTGGTAGGGACATAGAGACCCAGTACTTC.

The rearrangement joins TRBV19 to TRBJ2-7, with D hard to call. Deletions cut 2 bases from V and 4 bases from J, with 12 bases between. This CDR3 contains 14 residues. Germline-derived CDR1 and CDR2 are LNHDA and SQIVND (reference sequence). CDR3 sequence reads: CASSISDGRYEQYF. CDR3 nucleotide sequence: TGTGCCAGTAGTATAAGCGACGGGCGGTACGAGCAGTACTTC. Full variable domain (rest looked up from reference TRBV19 and TRBJ2-7): DGGITQSPKYLFRKEGQNVTLSCEQNLNHDAMYWYRQDPGQGLRLIYYSQIVNDFQKGDIAEGYSVSREKKESFPLTVTSAQKNPTAFYLCASSISDGRYEQYFGPGTRLTVT.

This clone was seen at least ten times. The rearrangement uses TRBV19 and TRBJ2-1; 7 bases are a match to TRBD1. Germline CDR1 reads LNHDA; CDR2 reads SQIVND (reference sequence). This CDR3 is 19 amino acids long. Losses at the gene ends were 1 base for V and 4 bases for J; bases not matched to a gene: 16. Here the CDR3 reads CASSIAAPFPDRSYNEQFF. Here the CDR3 DNA reads TGTGCCAGTAGTATAGCCGCCCCTTTTCCGGACAGGTCATACAATGAGCAGTTCTTC.

The chain carries TRBV29-1 and TRBJ2-7, with 7 bases identical to TRBD2. Germline CDR1 reads SQVTM; CDR2 reads ANQGSEA. The CDR3 runs 14 residues. After removal of 4 bases from V and 0 bases from J, the junction contained 6 bases not matched to a gene. The CDR3 DNA reads TGCAGCGTTGGGAGGGAGGGATACTCCTACGAGCAGTACTTC. Protein: CSVGREGYSYEQYF.

The chain links TRBV4-1 to TRBJ1-2; 9 nucleotides line up with TRBD1. The V and J ends lost 2 bases and 4 bases, in that order; junction bases with no gene match: 5. Germline CDR1 and CDR2: MGHRA and YSYEKL. The CDR3 is made up of 15 amino acids. CDR3 sequence: CASSQTGGTAYGYTF. Here the CDR3 DNA reads TGCGCCAGCAGCCAAACAGGGGGCACGGCCTATGGCTACACCTTC.

This chain uses TRBV9 with TRBJ1-2, with 7 bases identical to TRBD1. Per germline, CDR1 SGDLS and CDR2 YYNGEE. J was trimmed by 5 bases and V by 0 bases; bases with no gene match: 4. The CDR3 length is 14 residues. DNA for the CDR3: TGTGCCAGCAGCGTAGGAGGGACAGATTATGGCTACACCTTC. This encodes CASSVGGTDYGYTF.

The CDR3 nucleotides are TGTGCCAGCAGCTTAGCTTTCTCAACGAACACCGGGGAGCTGTTTTTT. As protein: CASSLAFSTNTGELFF. V and J are TRBV7-6 and TRBJ2-2; D is unclear. The ends were cut back, 0 bases at V and 0 bases at J, with 8 bases in the middle. This CDR3 is 16 amino acids long. The germline V gene encodes CDR1 SGHVS and CDR2 FNYEAQ.

This clone was seen a few times. The sample holds other DNA sequences that translate to the same CDR3. The genes are TRBV5-1 and TRBJ2-7; maybe TRBD2 (5 bases). There are 14 residues in the CDR3. CDR1 is SGHRS, CDR2 YFSETQ, per germline. V was shortened by 0 bases and J by 0 bases, with 7 bases between the two germline ends. The CDR3 here is CASSLGTSSYEQYF. CDR3 DNA sequence: TGCGCCAGCAGCTTGGGGACTTCCTCCTACGAGCAGTACTTC.

The chain links TRBV18 to TRBJ1-1; D may be TRBD1 (5 bases). Between the trimmed V and J ends, which lost 6 bases and 0 bases, there was a span of 17 bases. Germline V gene lookup returns CDR1 KGHSH and CDR2 LQKENI. The CDR3 length is 16 residues. This CDR3 is CASSMSGGYLNTEAFF. The DNA for the CDR3 is TGTGCCAGCTCCATGAGTGGGGGTTATCTGAACACTGAAGCTTTCTTT.

The genes are TRBV6-6 and TRBJ2-1; D gene ambiguous. CDR1 is MNHNY, CDR2 SVGAGI, per germline (reference sequence). This CDR3 is 14 amino acids long. Trimming took 7 bases from V and 4 from J, leaving 14 bases between them. The CDR3 DNA is TGTGCCAGCACATTTGCCGGGTTTTACAATGAGCAGTTCTTC. It codes for CASTFAGFYNEQFF.

V usage is TRBV7-8 and J usage is TRBJ2-7, with unresolved D. The germline V gene encodes CDR1 SGHVS and CDR2 FQNEAQ. The CDR3 has 11 amino acids. V was trimmed by 5 bases and J by 7 bases, leaving 9 bases between them. The CDR3 here is CASSLTREQYF. The CDR3 DNA is TGTGCCAGCAGCCTAACAAGGGAGCAGTACTTC.

V usage is TRBV4-1 and J usage is TRBJ2-4; D gene ambiguous. Germline CDR1 is MGHRA and CDR2 is YSYEKL. The CDR3 covers 14 residues. Between the trimmed V and J ends, which lost 3 bases and 1 base, there was a span of 7 bases. The CDR3 DNA reads as TGCGCCAGCAGCCATGTAGGGGCCAAAAACATTCAGTACTTC. This sequence encodes CASSHVGAKNIQYF.

V and J are TRBV28 and TRBJ1-4; 11 bases align to TRBD1. Germline V gene data show CDR1 as MDHEN and CDR2 as SYDVKM. CDR3 size: 16 residues. With 5 bases clipped from V and 8 bases from J, the junction kept 10 bases outside the gene matches. The CDR3 loop is CASSIRGQGGGEKLFF. The CDR3 coding sequence is TGTGCCAGCAGTATTAGGGGACAGGGGGGTGGAGAAAAACTGTTTTTT.

This rearrangement joins TRBV27 to TRBJ2-6; 8 bases match TRBD2. V shed 0 bases and J 4 bases; nucleotides not matched to a gene: 8. Germline-derived CDR1 and CDR2 are MNHEY and SMNVEV (reference sequence). The CDR3 runs 18 residues. The CDR3 bases are TGTGCCAGCAGTTTATCGCCGGGAGGGCCTTTGGGGGCCAACGTCCTGACTTTC. Amino acids: CASSLSPGGPLGANVLTF. The variable domain in full, completed from reference TRBV27 and TRBJ2-6, reads EAQVTQNPRYLITVTGKKLTVTCSQNMNHEYMSWYRQDPGLGLRQIYYSMNVEVTDKGDVPEGYKVSRKEKRNFPLILESPSPNQTSLYFCASSLSPGGPLGANVLTFGAGSRLTVL.

This chain joins TRBV2 and TRBJ2-2, with 7 positions matching TRBD1. The CDR3 is 13 residues long. Germline-derived CDR1 and CDR2 are SNHLY and FYNNEI. V lost 6 bases to trimming and J lost 6 bases; unmatched junction nucleotides: 4. The CDR3 DNA reads as TGTGCCAGCAGAATACAGGGGCCCGGGGAGCTGTTTTTT. This sequence encodes CASRIQGPGELFF.